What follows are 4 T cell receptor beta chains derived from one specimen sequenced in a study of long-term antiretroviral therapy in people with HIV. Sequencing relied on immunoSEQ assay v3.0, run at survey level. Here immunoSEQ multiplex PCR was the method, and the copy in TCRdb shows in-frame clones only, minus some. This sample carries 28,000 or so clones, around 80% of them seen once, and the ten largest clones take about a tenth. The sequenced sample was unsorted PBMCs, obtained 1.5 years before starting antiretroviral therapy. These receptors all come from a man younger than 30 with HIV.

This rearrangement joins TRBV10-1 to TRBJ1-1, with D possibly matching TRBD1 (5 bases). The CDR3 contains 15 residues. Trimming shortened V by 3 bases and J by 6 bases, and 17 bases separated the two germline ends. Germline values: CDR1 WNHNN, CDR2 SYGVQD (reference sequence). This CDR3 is CASSEASGITAEAFF. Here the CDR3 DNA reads TGCGCCAGCAGTGAAGCGTCAGGGATTACAGCTGAAGCTTTCTTT.

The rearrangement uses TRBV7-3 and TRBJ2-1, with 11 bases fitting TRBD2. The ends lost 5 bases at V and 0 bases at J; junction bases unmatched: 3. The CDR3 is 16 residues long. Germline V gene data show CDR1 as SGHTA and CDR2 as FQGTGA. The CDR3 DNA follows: TGTGCCAGCAGCCCCGGACTAGCGGGCTCCTACAATGAGCAGTTCTTC. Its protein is CASSPGLAGSYNEQFF.

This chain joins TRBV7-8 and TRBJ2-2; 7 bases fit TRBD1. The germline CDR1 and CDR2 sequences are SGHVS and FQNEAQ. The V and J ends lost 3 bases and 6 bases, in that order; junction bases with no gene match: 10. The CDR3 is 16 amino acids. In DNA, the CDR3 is TGTGCCAGCAGCTTGAAACGCAGGGGGTTGGCCGGGGAGCTGTTTTTT. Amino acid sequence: CASSLKRRGLAGELFF.

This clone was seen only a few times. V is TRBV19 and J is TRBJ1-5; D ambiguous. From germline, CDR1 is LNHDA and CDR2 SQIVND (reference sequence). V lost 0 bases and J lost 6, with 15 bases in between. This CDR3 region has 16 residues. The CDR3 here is CASSIDLGGATQPQHF. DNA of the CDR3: TGTGCCAGTAGTATAGATCTAGGAGGCGCCACTCAGCCCCAGCATTTT.